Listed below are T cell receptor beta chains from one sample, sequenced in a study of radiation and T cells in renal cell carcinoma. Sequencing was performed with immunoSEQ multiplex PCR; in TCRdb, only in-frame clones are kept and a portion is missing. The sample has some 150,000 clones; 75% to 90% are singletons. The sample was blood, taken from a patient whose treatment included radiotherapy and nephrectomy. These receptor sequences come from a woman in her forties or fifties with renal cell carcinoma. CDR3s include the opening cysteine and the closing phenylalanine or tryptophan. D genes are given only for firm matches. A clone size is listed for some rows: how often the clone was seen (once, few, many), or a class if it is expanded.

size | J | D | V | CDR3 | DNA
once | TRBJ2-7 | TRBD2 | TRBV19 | CASSIHAGGSSYEQYF | TGTGCCAGTAGTATCCACGCGGGAGGGTCTTCCTACGAGCAGTACTTC
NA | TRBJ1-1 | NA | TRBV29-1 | CSVEDPGEAFF | TGCAGCGTTGAAGATCCGGGAGAAGCTTTCTTT
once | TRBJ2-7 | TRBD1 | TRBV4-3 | CASSQTGTGGAEQYF | TGCGCCAGCAGCCAGACCGGGACAGGGGGCGCCGAGCAGTACTTC
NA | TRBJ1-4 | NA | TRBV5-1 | CASSLASQGLNNEKLFF | TGCGCCAGCAGCTTGGCCTCCCAGGGACTGAATAATGAAAAACTGTTTTTT
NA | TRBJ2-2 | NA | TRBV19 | CASSMRQRNTGELFF | TGTGCCAGTAGTATGAGACAAAGGAACACCGGGGAGCTGTTTTTT
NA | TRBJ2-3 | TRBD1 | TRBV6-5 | CASSVRDRGVDTQYF | TGTGCCAGCAGCGTTCGGGACAGGGGCGTAGATACGCAGTATTTT
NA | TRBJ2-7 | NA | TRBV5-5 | CASSFIRVPYEQYF | TGTGCCAGCAGCTTTATCCGGGTCCCCTACGAGCAGTACTTC
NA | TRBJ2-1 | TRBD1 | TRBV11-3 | CASSLGYRGNEQFF | TGTGCCAGCAGCTTAGGGTACAGGGGAAATGAGCAGTTCTTC
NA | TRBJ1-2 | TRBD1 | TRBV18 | CASASGQGNYGYTF | TGTGCCTCAGCCTCGGGACAGGGGAACTATGGCTACACCTTC
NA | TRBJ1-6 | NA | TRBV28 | CASITRGNSPLHF | TGTGCCAGCATCACCCGAGGTAATTCACCCCTCCACTTT
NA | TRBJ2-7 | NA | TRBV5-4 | CASSPEPENYEQYF | TGTGCCAGCAGTCCCGAGCCAGAAAACTACGAGCAGTACTTC
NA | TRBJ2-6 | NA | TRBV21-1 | CASSKEPRKPHSGANVLTF | TGTGCCAGCAGCAAAGAACCCAGGAAGCCCCACTCTGGGGCCAACGTCCTGACTTTC
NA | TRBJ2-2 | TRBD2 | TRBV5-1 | CASSLLPGGDTGELFF | TGCGCCAGCAGCTTGCTGCCGGGAGGAGACACCGGGGAGCTGTTTTTT
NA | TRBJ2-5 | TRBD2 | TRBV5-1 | CASSLSPGGETQYF | TGCGCCAGCAGCTTGTCCCCCGGGGGGGAGACCCAGTACTTC
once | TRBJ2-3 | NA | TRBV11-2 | CASNSRGDTQYF | TGTGCCAGCAATTCTCGAGGAGATACGCAGTATTTT
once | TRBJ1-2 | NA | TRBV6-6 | CASSRTSNYGYTF | TGTGCCAGCAGTAGGACATCTAACTATGGCTACACCTTC
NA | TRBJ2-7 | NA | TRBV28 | CASSSDRIYEQYF | TGTGCCAGCAGCTCCGACAGGATCTACGAGCAGTACTTC
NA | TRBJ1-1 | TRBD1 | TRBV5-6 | CASSFFDREDTEAFF | TGTGCCAGCAGCTTTTTCGACAGGGAGGACACTGAAGCTTTCTTT
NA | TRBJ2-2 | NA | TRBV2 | CASSAEQSYTGELFF | TGTGCCAGCAGTGCGGAACAGTCTTACACCGGGGAGCTGTTTTTT
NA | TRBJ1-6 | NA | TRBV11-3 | CASSSDPYSPLHF | TGTGCCAGCAGCTCGGACCCGTATTCACCCCTCCACTTT
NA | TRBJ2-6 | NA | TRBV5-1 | CASSLEVSSGANVLTF | TGCGCCAGCAGCTTGGAGGTGAGCTCTGGGGCCAACGTCCTGACTTTC
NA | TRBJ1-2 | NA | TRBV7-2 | CASSSGQSPNGYTF | TGTGCCAGCAGCTCTGGACAGAGCCCGAATGGCTACACCTTC
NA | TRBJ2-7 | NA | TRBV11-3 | CASSPRTGTPREQYF | TGTGCCAGCAGCCCACGTACCGGGACCCCGAGGGAGCAGTACTTC
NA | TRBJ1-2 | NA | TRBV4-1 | CASSLSVQGQHKNYGYTF | TGCGCCAGCAGCCTAAGCGTCCAGGGACAACATAAGAACTATGGCTACACCTTC
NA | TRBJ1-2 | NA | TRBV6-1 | CASSENTNYGYTF | TGTGCCAGCAGTGAAAATACTAACTATGGCTACACCTTC
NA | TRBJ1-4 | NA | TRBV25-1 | CASSGGGWEKLFF | TGTGCCAGCAGTGGGGGAGGATGGGAAAAACTGTTTTTT
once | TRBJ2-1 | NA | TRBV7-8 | CASSLASSNEQFF | TGTGCCAGCAGCTTGGCTAGCAGCAATGAGCAGTTCTTC
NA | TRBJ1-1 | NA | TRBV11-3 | CASSLEGGMNTEAFF | TGTGCCAGCAGCTTAGAAGGTGGAATGAACACTGAAGCTTTCTTT
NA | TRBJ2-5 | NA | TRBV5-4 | CASSLVRGTDGTQYF | TGTGCCAGCAGCTTGGTGCGGGGCACCGACGGGACCCAGTACTTC
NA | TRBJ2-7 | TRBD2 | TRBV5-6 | CASSLQGLAYEQYF | TGTGCCAGCAGCTTGCAGGGACTAGCATACGAGCAGTACTTC
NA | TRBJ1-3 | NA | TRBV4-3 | CASSQEHDSGNTIYF | TGCGCCAGCAGCCAGGAACACGACTCTGGAAACACCATATATTTT
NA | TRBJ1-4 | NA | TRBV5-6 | CASRSIKGTTNEKLFF | TGTGCCAGCAGGTCGATTAAAGGGACAACTAATGAAAAACTGTTTTTT
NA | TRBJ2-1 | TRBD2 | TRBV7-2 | CASSLSGGNEQFF | TGTGCCAGCAGCCTTAGCGGGGGGAATGAGCAGTTCTTC
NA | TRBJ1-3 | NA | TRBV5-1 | CASSLTGLSSGNTIYF | TGCGCCAGCAGCCTTACCGGGCTTAGCTCTGGAAACACCATATATTTT
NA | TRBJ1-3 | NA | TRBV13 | CASSAILRGQDTIYF | TGTGCCAGCAGCGCCATCCTCAGGGGCCAGGACACCATATATTTT
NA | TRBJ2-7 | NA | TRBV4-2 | CASSQVSSALQSESEWEQYF | TGTGCCAGCAGCCAAGTTAGTTCGGCGTTACAGTCTGAATCGGAGTGGGAGCAGTACTTC
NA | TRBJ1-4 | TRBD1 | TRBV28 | CASTLGQGNEKLFF | TGTGCCAGCACCCTCGGACAGGGGAATGAAAAACTGTTTTTT
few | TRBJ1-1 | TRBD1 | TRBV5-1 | CASSVSQGADTEAFF | TGCGCCAGCAGCGTTAGTCAGGGGGCCGACACTGAAGCTTTCTTT
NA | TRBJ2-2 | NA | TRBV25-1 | CASSESFPGELFF | TGTGCCAGCAGTGAATCTTTTCCCGGGGAGCTGTTTTTT
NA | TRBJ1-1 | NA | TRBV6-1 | CASELHFEAFF | TGTGCCAGCGAACTTCACTTTGAAGCTTTCTTT
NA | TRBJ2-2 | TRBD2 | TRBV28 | CASSLSAGGLTGELFF | TGTGCCAGCAGCTTGTCCGCGGGGGGCCTCACCGGGGAGCTGTTTTTT
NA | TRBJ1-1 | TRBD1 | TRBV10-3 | CAISELDRAFTEAFF | TGTGCCATCAGTGAGTTGGACAGGGCCTTCACTGAAGCTTTCTTT
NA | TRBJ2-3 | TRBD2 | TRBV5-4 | CASSLLAGGGLSTDTQYF | TGTGCCAGCAGCTTGTTAGCGGGAGGGGGTTTAAGCACAGATACGCAGTATTTT
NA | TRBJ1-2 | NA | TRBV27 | CASSLTVNYGYTF | TGTGCCAGCAGTTTGACCGTGAACTATGGCTACACCTTC
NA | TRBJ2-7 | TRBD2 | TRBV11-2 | CASSLVLAAYEQYF | TGTGCCAGCAGCTTAGTCCTAGCGGCCTACGAGCAGTACTTC
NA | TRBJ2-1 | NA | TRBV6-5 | CATLQGGPPYNEQFF | TGTGCCACTCTACAGGGAGGGCCCCCCTACAATGAGCAGTTCTTC